The following is a TCR beta chain sequence with its context. This specimen comes from a study of T cell changes during pregnancy in multiple sclerosis. Sequenced by immunoSEQ multiplex PCR; TCRdb stores in-frame clones only, minus some. This table holds tens of thousands of clones, roughly 93% found once. This specimen was CD8+ T cells from peripheral blood mononuclear cells, taken in the second trimester of pregnancy. The TCR sequence derives from a female donor with multiple sclerosis, enrolled in a pregnancy study.

This CDR3 is CASSAQLAGEQFF. The CDR3 region has the DNA TGTGCCAGCAGTGCCCAACTAGCGGGGGAACAGTTCTTC. The chain recombines TRBV6-5 with TRBJ2-1, with TRBD2 matching over 11 bases. Trimming at V came to 5 bases and at J to 13 bases, leaving 7 bases not matched to a gene. Germline assignment: CDR1 MNHEY and CDR2 SVGAGI. CDR3 size: 13 residues.